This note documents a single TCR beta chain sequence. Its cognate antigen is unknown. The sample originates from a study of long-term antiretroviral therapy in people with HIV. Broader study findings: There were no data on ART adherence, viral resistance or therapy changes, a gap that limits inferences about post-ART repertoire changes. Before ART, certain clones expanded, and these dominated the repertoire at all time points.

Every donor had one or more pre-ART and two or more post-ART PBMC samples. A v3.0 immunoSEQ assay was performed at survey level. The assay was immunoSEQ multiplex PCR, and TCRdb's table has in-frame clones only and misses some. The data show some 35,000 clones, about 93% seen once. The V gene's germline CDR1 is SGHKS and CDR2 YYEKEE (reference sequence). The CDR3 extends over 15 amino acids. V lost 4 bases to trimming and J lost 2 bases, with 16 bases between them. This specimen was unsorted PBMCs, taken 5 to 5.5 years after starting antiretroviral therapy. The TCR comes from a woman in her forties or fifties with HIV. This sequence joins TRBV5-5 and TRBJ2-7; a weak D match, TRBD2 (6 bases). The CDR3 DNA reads TGTGCCAGCAGCAGGGCTGCGGGGCAGCCCTACGAGCAGTACTTC. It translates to CASSRAAGQPYEQYF.